These T cell receptor beta chains were read from a single sample in a study of T-cell memory formation after mild COVID-19. TCRdb called the 5' RACE reads again in MiXCR, with one record for every CDR3 protein. Among hundreds of thousands of distinct CDR3 sequences listed, approximately 29% were seen once. Sequenced input: PBMCs or a T cell subset sorted from them (not recorded which). All receptors derive from an adult woman who had mild COVID-19 (a few samples of this study predate the infection). Cell type and time point are not known. Both conserved end residues are trimmed from each CDR3. Fields, in order: V gene, J gene, CDR3 protein.

V: TRBV7-9
J: TRBJ2-5
CDR3: ASTQFVGPQETQY

V: TRBV5-1
J: TRBJ2-1
CDR3: ASSLRTGGPNEQF

V: TRBV24-1
J: TRBJ2-1
CDR3: ATSDLGGLGYNEQF

V: TRBV5-1
J: TRBJ2-1
CDR3: ASSLTQAEQF

V: TRBV6-5
J: TRBJ2-2
CDR3: ASSYLRPSEVGELF

V: TRBV6-1
J: TRBJ2-5
CDR3: ASSEGWETQY

V: TRBV3-1
J: TRBJ1-2
CDR3: ASSQDSVGWERYYGYT

V: TRBV5-6
J: TRBJ2-7
CDR3: ASSRAGTGSSYEQY

V: TRBV2
J: TRBJ2-5
CDR3: ASSEVRLYQETQY

V: TRBV14
J: TRBJ2-3
CDR3: ASSLLDYSGTQY

V: TRBV20-1
J: TRBJ2-7
CDR3: SAQNRAHEQY

V: TRBV4-1
J: TRBJ1-5
CDR3: ASSQGWGNQPQH

V: TRBV19
J: TRBJ1-2
CDR3: ASSVGRDRVYGYT

V: TRBV7-8
J: TRBJ2-5
CDR3: ASSTRGDDRETQY

V: TRBV11-3
J: TRBJ2-3
CDR3: ASAWQGTDTQY

V: TRBV10-3
J: TRBJ1-2
CDR3: AISETLRDSNGYT

V: TRBV4-3
J: TRBJ2-1
CDR3: ASSQDPRLAGSYNEQF

V: TRBV20-1
J: TRBJ2-3
CDR3: SATSGYTDTQY

V: TRBV12-3/TRBV12-4
J: TRBJ2-7
CDR3: ASRRSGTPVEQY

V: TRBV27
J: TRBJ2-7
CDR3: ASSLSIVGGYEQY

V: TRBV10-3
J: TRBJ2-6
CDR3: AISELGTGSGANVLT

V: TRBV18
J: TRBJ2-5
CDR3: ASSPLGRGGQETQY

V: TRBV12-3/TRBV12-4
J: TRBJ1-4
CDR3: ASSPQGKLINEKLF

V: TRBV12-3/TRBV12-4
J: TRBJ1-2
CDR3: ASRPGTGVHGYT

V: TRBV5-4
J: TRBJ2-1
CDR3: ASSLWGLGEQF

V: TRBV29-1
J: TRBJ1-3
CDR3: SVASDGLNTIY

V: TRBV12-3/TRBV12-4
J: TRBJ2-5
CDR3: ASSLYGTSGEAETQY

V: TRBV7-9
J: TRBJ2-7
CDR3: ASSLAGGGDTYEQY

V: TRBV12-3/TRBV12-4
J: TRBJ2-4
CDR3: ASSFRLTEYLAKNIQY

V: TRBV3-1
J: TRBJ1-1
CDR3: ASSQDLRNTEAF

V: TRBV7-8
J: TRBJ2-7
CDR3: ASSTRQGATYEQY

V: TRBV10-3
J: TRBJ2-2
CDR3: AISESNRGGASGELF

V: TRBV18
J: TRBJ2-1
CDR3: ASSPLQGAYNEQF

V: TRBV11-2
J: TRBJ2-7
CDR3: ASSLGGTLSYEQY

V: TRBV15
J: TRBJ2-1
CDR3: ATSRGSGRGKSSYNEQF

V: TRBV7-9
J: TRBJ2-5
CDR3: ASSRRTGRQETQY

V: TRBV5-1
J: TRBJ2-2
CDR3: ASSLDPLGGTGELF

V: TRBV7-2
J: TRBJ2-7
CDR3: ASSRSRDSSKQY

V: TRBV20-1
J: TRBJ1-1
CDR3: SAEGGRTEAF

V: TRBV20-1
J: TRBJ2-3
CDR3: SASKWGASGDTQY

V: TRBV29-1
J: TRBJ2-5
CDR3: SVPRLGETQY